This passage covers 20 T cell receptor beta chains from one sample sequenced in a study of blood T cell repertoires in COVID-19. Data came from immunoSEQ multiplex PCR; TCRdb stores just in-frame clones and leaves some out. The profile shows 250,000 to 300,000 clones, roughly 86% of them singletons. Specimen: peripheral blood. Every receptor here comes from a woman aged 25-40 years with COVID-19, enrolled during active disease.

The CDR3 loop reads CASSPRTGTGKGDEQFF. CDR3 nucleotide sequence: TGTGCCAGCAGCCCCCGAACCGGGACAGGGAAGGGGGATGAGCAGTTCTTC. V usage is TRBV3-1 (or the pseudogene TRBV3-2) and J usage is TRBJ2-1; 9 bases agree with TRBD1. V shed 4 bases, J shed 8 bases, and the junction held 15 bases outside the gene matches. Per the germline V gene, CDR1 is LGHDT and CDR2 is YNNKEL (reference sequence). CDR3 length: 17 amino acids.

This sequence joins TRBV24-1 and TRBJ1-5; TRBD1 matches 10 bases. Germline assignment: CDR1 KGHDR and CDR2 SFDVKD. With 5 bases clipped from V and 5 bases from J, the junction kept 5 bases outside the gene matches. The CDR3 has 15 amino acids. The CDR3 nucleotides are TGTGCCACCAGTGCCGGGACAGGGGTGGATCAGCCCCAGCATTTT. It codes for CATSAGTGVDQPQHF.

This rearrangement joins TRBV5-1 to TRBJ2-1, with D tentatively TRBD1 (7 bases). This CDR3 comprises 14 residues. Germline V CDR1 and CDR2: SGHRS, YFSETQ. V lost 9 bases, J lost 4 bases, and 17 bases lay in between. The CDR3 coding sequence is TGCGCCACCAGAGGAGGGGGCAGTTACAATGAGCAGTTCTTC. This gives the protein CATRGGGSYNEQFF.

The genes are TRBV3-1 (or the pseudogene TRBV3-2) and TRBJ2-1; 10 bases are shared with TRBD2. V lost 3 bases to trimming and J lost 10 bases; unmatched junction nucleotides: 9. The germline gives CDR1 LGHDT, CDR2 YNNKEL (reference sequence). The CDR3 runs to 15 residues. CDR3: CASSHTSGIDREQFF. CDR3 DNA: TGTGCCAGCAGCCACACTAGCGGGATAGACCGGGAGCAGTTCTTC.

This chain links TRBV12-5 with TRBJ2-1; tentative D call: TRBD2 (7 bases). This CDR3 spans 14 amino acids. Germline assignment: CDR1 LGHNT and CDR2 FRNRAP. The ends were cut back, 5 bases at V and 4 bases at J, with 12 bases in the middle. CDR3 sequence (DNA): TGTGCTAGTGGTCCCGAGGGGGGGTACAATGAGCAGTTCTTC. Its translation: CASGPEGGYNEQFF. Combining the CDR3 with reference TRBV12-5 and TRBJ2-1 gives the whole variable domain DARVTQTPRHKVTEMGQEVTMRCQPILGHNTVFWYRQTMMQGLELLAYFRNRAPLDDSGMPKDRFSAEMPDATLATLKIQPSEPRDSAVYFCASGPEGGYNEQFFGPGTRLTVL.

This chain's CDR3 is CASSSRTRSSYEQYF. As DNA, the CDR3 is TGTGCCAGTAGCTCAAGGACAAGGAGCTCCTACGAGCAGTACTTC. The chain carries TRBV19 and TRBJ2-7; D is perhaps TRBD1 (5 bases). This CDR3 has 15 residues. Trimming stripped 6 bases from V and 0 bases from J, with 15 bases between. Per the germline V gene, CDR1 is LNHDA and CDR2 is SQIVND (reference sequence).

The rearrangement uses TRBV24-1 and TRBJ1-4; 7 nucleotides line up with TRBD1. V trimming: 6 bases; J trimming: 5 bases; junction bases outside the gene matches: 5. Germline CDR1 and CDR2: KGHDR and SFDVKD. This CDR3 is built from 14 residues. The chain's CDR3 is CATSSGTANEKLFF. The CDR3 nucleotides are TGTGCCACCAGTTCCGGGACAGCGAATGAAAAACTGTTTTTT.

The gene calls are TRBV2 and TRBJ1-1; D is undetermined. Trimming took off 3 bases at V and 3 bases at J, with 8 bases between the two ends. In germline, CDR1 is SNHLY, CDR2 FYNNEI. This CDR3 has 13 residues. The CDR3 loop reads CASSEMRDTEAFF. DNA for the CDR3: TGTGCCAGCAGTGAGATGAGGGACACTGAAGCTTTCTTT.

The chain combines TRBV19 with TRBJ2-1; D unresolved. The germline CDR1 and CDR2 sequences are LNHDA and SQIVND (reference sequence). V lost 3 bases and J lost 1, with 10 bases in between. The CDR3 length is 15 residues. In DNA, the CDR3 is TGTGCCAGTAGTATCAGCCAACAGTCCTACAATGAGCAGTTCTTC. Translated, it gives CASSISQQSYNEQFF.

The chain joins TRBV6-6 to TRBJ2-1, with 9 bases identical to TRBD1. Losses at the gene ends were 5 bases for V and 9 bases for J; bases not matched to a gene: 2. Germline loops: CDR1 MNHNY, CDR2 SVGAGI (reference sequence). This CDR3 has 12 amino acids. The CDR3 region is CASSGDRVEQFF. DNA of the CDR3: TGTGCCAGCAGTGGGGACAGGGTTGAGCAGTTCTTC.

This chain uses TRBV6-6 with TRBJ1-2; possibly TRBD1 for D (5 bases). The V end was cut by 8 bases, the J end by 1 base, with 23 bases between. This CDR3 region has 17 residues. Germline values: CDR1 MNHNY, CDR2 SVGAGI (reference sequence). The CDR3 protein is CASRRRDSKSLNYGYTF. The CDR3 coding sequence is TGTGCCAGCCGTCGGCGAGACAGCAAGTCCCTTAACTATGGCTACACCTTC.

The chain carries TRBV7-2 and TRBJ1-3; possible D gene TRBD1, 6 bases. V was shortened by 8 bases and J by 0 bases, with 14 bases between the two germline ends. The germline CDR1 and CDR2 sequences are SGHTA and FQGNSA. CDR3 length: 15 residues. This CDR3 is CASGPQGPSGNTIYF. CDR3 DNA sequence: TGTGCCAGCGGACCTCAGGGGCCCTCTGGAAACACCATATATTTT.

The V and J genes are TRBV2 and TRBJ2-4; 11 bases are a match to TRBD2. The germline V gene has CDR1 SNHLY and CDR2 FYNNEI. The CDR3 is made up of 16 amino acids. Trimming took 6 bases from V and 0 from J; bases not matched to a gene: 4. The CDR3 protein is CASRFGLAGAKNIQYF. The CDR3 nucleotides read TGTGCCAGCAGATTCGGACTAGCGGGAGCCAAAAACATTCAGTACTTC. Variable domain in full (rest from reference TRBV2 and TRBJ2-4): EPEVTQTPSHQVTQMGQEVILRCVPISNHLYFYWYRQILGQKVEFLVSFYNNEISEKSEIFDDQFSVERPDGSNFTLKIRSTKLEDSAMYFCASRFGLAGAKNIQYFGAGTRLSVL.

This clone was seen a single time. The rearrangement joins TRBV5-1 to TRBJ2-1, with TRBD2 matching over 7 bases. V was pared by 6 bases and J by 3 bases, with 15 bases of the junction left unmatched. CDR1 SGHRS and CDR2 YFSETQ come from the germline V gene. This CDR3 region has 17 residues. The CDR3 loop reads CASTPRWAGVGYNEQFF. CDR3 nucleotide sequence: TGCGCCAGCACGCCCAGATGGGCGGGAGTGGGCTACAATGAGCAGTTCTTC.

This sequence joins TRBV6-5 and TRBJ2-7, with D possibly matching TRBD2 (5 bases). CDR1 and CDR2 from the germline V gene are MNHEY and SVGAGI. V lost 0 bases and J 2 bases, leaving 11 bases between the germline ends. This CDR3 is 15 amino acids long. The CDR3 DNA reads as TGTGCCAGCAGTTACTCCAGCGGTCCTACCTACGAGCAGTACTTC. Residues: CASSYSSGPTYEQYF.

Notes on this clone: The junction differs from germline at one of its ends, possibly a read error. J is TRBJ1-2 and V is TRBV7-2; 7 bases map to TRBD1. The CDR3 spans 15 residues. Germline V CDR1 and CDR2: SGHTA, FQGNSA. CDR3 in DNA: TGTGCCAACAGCCAACTACGGGACAGAGGCTATGGCTACACCTTC. This gives the protein CANSQLRDRGYGYTF.

This clone was detected only a few times. CDR3 sequence reads: CASSRTSGRAGSYEQYF. DNA for the CDR3: TGTGCCAGCAGCCGAACTAGCGGGAGGGCGGGGTCCTACGAGCAGTACTTC. The rearrangement joins TRBV6-6 to TRBJ2-7, with 13 bases fitting TRBD2. The length of the CDR3 is 17 residues. Trimming at V came to 6 bases and at J to 1 base, leaving 9 bases not matched to a gene. Germline CDR1 is MNHNY and CDR2 is SVGAGI (reference sequence).

The genes are TRBV7-9 and TRBJ2-1; 7 bases fit TRBD2. The CDR3 spans 17 residues. V shed 6 bases and J 0 bases; nucleotides not matched to a gene: 11. Germline CDR1 SEHNR, CDR2 FQNEAQ (reference sequence). The CDR3 loop reads CASRPPSGSSSYNEQFF. CDR3 nucleotide sequence: TGTGCCAGCAGACCCCCTAGCGGCAGTTCCTCCTACAATGAGCAGTTCTTC. The full variable domain, in which reference TRBV7-9 and TRBJ2-1 provide the parts outside the CDR3, is DTGVSQNPRHKITKRGQNVTFRCDPISEHNRLYWYRQTLGQGPEFLTYFQNEAQLEKSRLLSDRFSAERPKGSFSTLEIQRTEQGDSAMYLCASRPPSGSSSYNEQFFGPGTRLTVL.

For the CDR3, the DNA is TGTGCCAGCAGCCCTAGAGGACTAGCGGGAGTGGGTACCGGGGAGCTGTTTTTT. Translated: CASSPRGLAGVGTGELFF. This rearrangement joins TRBV7-6 to TRBJ2-2; 13 bases fit TRBD2. V lost 5 bases to trimming and J lost 5 bases; unmatched junction nucleotides: 11. From germline, CDR1 is SGHVS and CDR2 FNYEAQ. There are 18 residues in the CDR3. Looking up the rest from reference TRBV7-6 and TRBJ2-2 gives the full variable domain: GAGVSQSPRYKVTKRGQDVALRCDPISGHVSLYWYRQALGQGPEFLTYFNYEAQQDKSGLPNDRFSAERPEGSISTLTIQRTEQRDSAMYRCASSPRGLAGVGTGELFFGEGSRLTVL.

The chain couples TRBV12-3 or TRBV12-4 to TRBJ2-2; no firm D call. This CDR3 region has 13 residues. V was shortened by 5 bases and J by 0 bases, with 4 bases between the two germline ends. CDR3 protein: CASSDSNTGELFF. In DNA form, the CDR3 reads TGTGCCAGCAGTGACTCGAACACCGGGGAGCTGTTTTTT.